The 27 T cell receptor beta chains presented below share a single source sample, sequenced in a study of Graves' ophthalmopathy and Graves' hyperthyroidism. Amplified material comprised TCR beta CDR3 regions derived from RNA transcripts. First-round RT-PCR with HTBI primers preceded a second-round multiplex PCR. MiXCR, run by TCRdb on the multiplex PCR reads, gives a single entry per CDR3 protein. Here the sample spans roughly 410,000 distinct CDR3 sequences, 15% to 19% being singletons. Specimen: peripheral blood. The receptors were gathered from a woman under 30 with stable Graves' hyperthyroidism.

This clonotype was seen only a few times. The V and J genes are TRBV20-1 and TRBJ2-5, with D possibly being TRBD1 (5 bases). The germline CDR1 and CDR2 sequences are DFQATT and SNEGSKA (reference sequence). Deletions cut 6 bases from V and 2 bases from J, with 13 bases between. The CDR3 has 13 amino acids. The CDR3 region is CSATRQLQETQYF. The CDR3 DNA follows: TGCAGTGCGACACGACAGCTTCAAGAGACCCAGTACTTC.

This chain joins TRBV5-1 and TRBJ2-5; D is unclear. This CDR3 comprises 13 residues. The germline CDR1 and CDR2 sequences are SGHRS and YFSETQ. The V and J ends lost 7 bases and 3 bases respectively, with 13 bases between them. The DNA of the CDR3 is TGCGCCAGCCGAATCACGACCGAAGAGACCCAGTACTTC. This translates into CASRITTEETQYF.

This clonotype was counted a few times. A read error may explain this, as a much larger clone is one base away. The V call is TRBV7-2, the J call TRBJ1-6; perhaps TRBD1 as D (5 bases). Germline V gene sequence: CDR1 SGHTA, CDR2 FQGNSA. The CDR3 has 14 amino acids. The CDR3 region is CASSWGVGNSHLHF. The CDR3 nucleotides read TGTGCCAGCAGCTGGGGGGTTGGGAATTCACACCTCCACTTT.

There are many counts of this clonotype. The chain carries TRBV11-2 and TRBJ2-7; tentatively, D is TRBD2 (5 bases). Germline V CDR1 and CDR2: SGHAT, FQNNGV. Trimming shortened V by 1 base and J by 3 bases, and 7 bases separated the two germline ends. This CDR3 is built from 13 residues. The CDR3 nucleotides are TGTGCCAGCAGCTTAGGCGGGTTCTACGAGCAGTACTTC. Translating it yields CASSLGGFYEQYF.

There are many counts of this clonotype. The chain couples TRBV6-2 or TRBV6-3 to TRBJ2-3; D call uncertain. Between the trimmed V and J ends, which lost 2 bases and 1 base, there was a span of 16 bases. The germline CDR1 and CDR2 sequences are MNHEY and SVGEGT. There are 17 residues in the CDR3. The CDR3, as DNA: TGTGCCAGCAGTTACCCCCACCAGGTATTTCGCACAGATACGCAGTATTTT. It is translated as CASSYPHQVFRTDTQYF.

This clonotype showed up many times. The CDR3, as DNA: TGTGCCAGCAGCCCGACGGACAGGGGAACTTCACCCCTCCACTTT. Its protein product is CASSPTDRGTSPLHF. The chain carries TRBV12-3 or TRBV12-4 and TRBJ1-6; 9 bases align to TRBD1. This CDR3 is 15 amino acids long. V gave up 6 bases and J gave up 9 bases; unmatched junction bases: 9.

The sample holds a few counts of this clonotype. V usage is TRBV11-1 and J usage is TRBJ1-2; TRBD1 aligns across 7 bases. The V and J ends lost 1 base and 3 bases, in that order; junction bases with no gene match: 8. The CDR3 is 16 amino acids. Germline lookup yields CDR1 SGHAT and CDR2 FQDESV (reference sequence). The CDR3 DNA reads TGTGCCAGCAGCTTAGAAGTCAGGGGGGTTCACTATGGCTACACCTTC. As protein: CASSLEVRGVHYGYTF.

This clonotype was counted at least ten times. For the CDR3, the DNA is TGTGCCACCCGGACAGTGTTTAATTCACCCCTCCACTTT. Translation: CATRTVFNSPLHF. This chain joins TRBV15 and TRBJ1-6, with a weak D call TRBD1 (6 bases). V lost 8 bases and J 6 bases, leaving 11 bases between the germline ends. CDR1 is LNHNV, CDR2 YYDKDF, per germline (reference sequence). CDR3 size: 13 residues.

This clonotype showed up just a few times. This chain uses TRBV4-2 with TRBJ2-7; tentatively, D is TRBD1 (5 bases). From germline, CDR1 is LGHNA and CDR2 YNFKEQ. The V gene lost 0 bases and the J gene lost 1 base, with 13 bases spanning the gap. The CDR3 contains 16 residues. The CDR3 sequence: CASSQDPRQPSYEQYF. In nucleotides, the CDR3 is TGTGCCAGCAGCCAAGACCCGAGACAGCCATCCTACGAGCAGTACTTC.

The rearrangement uses TRBV18 and TRBJ2-5; TRBD1 aligns across 7 bases. The CDR3 length is 14 residues. The germline CDR1 and CDR2 sequences are KGHSH and LQKENI. With 4 bases clipped from V and 4 bases from J, the junction kept 6 bases outside the gene matches. CDR3 protein: CASSQTGQGETQYF. The CDR3 DNA is TGTGCCAGCTCACAGACAGGGCAAGGAGAGACCCAGTACTTC. Variable domain in full (rest from reference TRBV18 and TRBJ2-5): NAGVMQNPRHLVRRRGQEARLRCSPMKGHSHVYWYRQLPEEGLKFMVYLQKENIIDESGMPKERFSAEFPKEGPSILRIQQVVRGDSAAYFCASSQTGQGETQYFGPGTRLLVL.

Many counts were recorded for this clonotype. V and J are TRBV6-2 or TRBV6-3 and TRBJ1-5; 7 bases are a match to TRBD1. The CDR3 runs to 15 residues. Germline V lookup: CDR1 MNHEY, CDR2 SVGEGT. Trimming removed 6 bases from V and 0 bases from J; junction bases left unmatched: 5. In nucleotides, the CDR3 is TGTGCCAGCAGCCTTCGGGACAGTAGCAATCAGCCCCAGCATTTT. The encoded protein is CASSLRDSSNQPQHF.

This chain links TRBV19 with TRBJ2-3; D may be TRBD2 (5 bases). Germline V gene sequence: CDR1 LNHDA, CDR2 SQIVND (reference sequence). The CDR3 spans 18 residues. Trimming left V 6 bases short and J 4 bases short, with 26 bases between. The CDR3 DNA follows: TGTGCCAGTAGGAAGGGTCGGGGTGGCGGGTTGGGTTCAGATACGCAGTATTTT. It is translated as CASRKGRGGGLGSDTQYF.

The CDR3 DNA sequence: TGTGCCAGTAGTGTCCCCGCGAGCAGAGGTACTGAAGCTTTCTTT. It encodes CASSVPASRGTEAFF. J is TRBJ1-1 and V is TRBV19; D ambiguous. This CDR3 region has 15 residues. V gave up 5 bases and J gave up 5 bases, with 18 bases separating them. CDR1 is LNHDA, CDR2 SQIVND, per germline (reference sequence).

The chain joins TRBV4-1 to TRBJ1-2, with TRBD1 identical over 8 bases. V was pared by 0 bases and J by 4 bases, with 7 bases of the junction left unmatched. This CDR3 region has 16 residues. Germline CDR1 and CDR2: MGHRA and YSYEKL. The CDR3 spells CASSQDPPGGIYGYTF. CDR3 nucleotide sequence: TGCGCCAGCAGCCAAGATCCTCCAGGGGGCATCTATGGCTACACCTTC.

This clonotype was seen only a few times. V is TRBV12-3 or TRBV12-4 and J is TRBJ1-4, with D unclear. The ends were cut back, 3 bases at V and 8 bases at J, with 7 bases in the middle. The CDR3 loop spans 12 amino acids. The CDR3 spells CASSFRREKLFF. Here the CDR3 DNA reads TGTGCCAGCAGTTTCCGACGGGAAAAACTGTTTTTT.

This clonotype has a handful of counts. The chain carries TRBV5-1 and TRBJ1-1; no clear D gene. V lost 4 bases, J lost 1 base, and 11 bases lay in between. Germline CDR1 and CDR2: SGHRS and YFSETQ. There are 14 residues in the CDR3. DNA of the CDR3: TGCGCCAGCAGCCCCGGACTGACGAACACTGAAGCTTTCTTT. It encodes CASSPGLTNTEAFF.

This clonotype was counted at least ten times. The V gene is TRBV19, the J gene TRBJ1-2; D uncertain. Germline CDR1 and CDR2: LNHDA and SQIVND (reference sequence). This CDR3 has 14 amino acids. Trimming stripped 7 bases from V and 3 bases from J, with 15 bases between. The CDR3 is CASNGPPPYYGYTF. The CDR3, as DNA: TGTGCCAGTAACGGACCCCCGCCCTACTATGGCTACACCTTC.

This clonotype was counted at least ten times. This chain joins TRBV20-1 and TRBJ2-5, with TRBD2 matching 7 bases. In germline, CDR1 is DFQATT, CDR2 SNEGSKA (reference sequence). The CDR3 is 16 amino acids. V shed 6 bases, J shed 2 bases, and the junction held 15 bases outside the gene matches. The CDR3 DNA is TGCAGTGCCTCAAGTCGTGGGGGGGGATTGCAAGAGACCCAGTACTTC. Encoded protein: CSASSRGGGLQETQYF.

In this sample, this clonotype turned up many times. This chain joins TRBV14 and TRBJ1-1, with D possibly matching TRBD1 (6 bases). The CDR3 totals 14 residues. V lost 7 bases and J 1 base, leaving 13 bases between the germline ends. CDR1 is SGHDN, CDR2 FVKESK, per germline. The CDR3 here is CASTRGYQNTEAFF. CDR3 DNA sequence: TGTGCCAGCACCAGGGGATACCAGAACACTGAAGCTTTCTTT. Using reference TRBV14 and TRBJ1-1 for the parts outside the CDR3, the full variable domain is EAGVTQFPSHSVIEKGQTVTLRCDPISGHDNLYWYRRVMGKEIKFLLHFVKESKQDESGMPNNRFLAERTGGTYSTLKVQPAELEDSGVYFCASTRGYQNTEAFFGQGTRLTVV.

This clonotype was recorded at least ten times. The V gene is TRBV7-9, the J gene TRBJ2-5; D is perhaps TRBD2 (5 bases). There are 15 residues in the CDR3. Trimming took 1 base from V and 2 from J, leaving 11 bases between them. Germline V gene sequence: CDR1 SEHNR, CDR2 FQNEAQ (reference sequence). CDR3 nucleotide sequence: TGTGCCAGCAGCTTAGTTGCGGGCCGACAAGAGACCCAGTACTTC. Encoded protein: CASSLVAGRQETQYF.

In its sample, this clonotype was seen many times. The chain recombines TRBV19 with TRBJ1-2, with a possible D match to TRBD1 (6 bases). The V end lost 2 bases, the J end lost 5 bases, and 21 bases lay between the germline ends. From germline, CDR1 is LNHDA and CDR2 SQIVND (reference sequence). This CDR3 region has 17 residues. CDR3 in DNA: TGTGCCAGTAGTATACAAACCACGCAGGGGATCGATTATGGCTACACCTTC. It is translated as CASSIQTTQGIDYGYTF. The full variable domain, with the rest looked up from reference TRBV19 and TRBJ1-2, is DGGITQSPKYLFRKEGQNVTLSCEQNLNHDAMYWYRQDPGQGLRLIYYSQIVNDFQKGDIAEGYSVSREKKESFPLTVTSAQKNPTAFYLCASSIQTTQGIDYGYTFGSGTRLTVV.

In this sample, this clonotype turned up many times. The chain employs TRBV29-1 and TRBJ2-5; 7 bases match TRBD1. The J segment lost 3 bases and the V segment lost 6 bases, leaving 10 bases of the junction unmatched. In germline, CDR1 is SQVTM, CDR2 ANQGSEA. The CDR3 spans 14 residues. The CDR3, as DNA: TGCAGCGTCCGACAGGGCGACATCAAAGAGACCCAGTACTTC. Amino acid sequence: CSVRQGDIKETQYF.

This clonotype was seen many times. The rearrangement links TRBV3-2 to TRBJ2-7; the table's D call, TRBD2, has no DNA check behind it. TRBV3-2 is listed as a pseudogene. This CDR3 is built from 17 residues. This chain's CDR3 is CASSLSGSHTLSYEQYF. For the CDR3, the DNA is TGTGCCAGCAGCCTTAGCGGGTCCCACACCTTATCCTACGAGCAGTACTTC.

At least ten counts were recorded for this clonotype. The genes are TRBV4-1 and TRBJ2-4; D not certain. Trimming shortened V by 11 bases and J by 9 bases, and 20 bases separated the two germline ends. This CDR3 has 13 amino acids. Germline values: CDR1 MGHRA, CDR2 YSYEKL. As DNA, the CDR3 is TGCGCCGGTGCGAACAGCCCGACCGGCATTCAGTACTTC. Its protein product is CAGANSPTGIQYF.

This clonotype was counted ten times or more. J is TRBJ2-7 and V is TRBV11-1; 10 bases align to TRBD1. J lost 5 bases, V lost 5 bases, and 9 bases had no gene match. The CDR3 is 15 amino acids. Germline CDR1 is SGHAT and CDR2 is FQDESV (reference sequence). Written as DNA, the CDR3 is TGTGCCAGCAGCCCCAAGGACAGGGGGATTAACGAGCAGTACTTC. This encodes CASSPKDRGINEQYF.

This clonotype was seen a few times. Here the CDR3 DNA reads TGTGCCAGCAGCGTAAGTTGGGGAGAGGACAAAAACATTCAGTACTTC. Protein: CASSVSWGEDKNIQYF. The chain joins TRBV9 to TRBJ2-4; weak D call: TRBD2 (5 bases). The CDR3 is made up of 16 amino acids. Between the trimmed V and J ends, which lost 1 base and 3 bases, there was a span of 14 bases. Looked up from germline, CDR1 is SGDLS and CDR2 is YYNGEE.

Many counts were recorded for this clonotype. The chain is built from TRBV18 and TRBJ2-5; D remains unclear. V was pared by 0 bases and J by 4 bases, with 9 bases between. The length of the CDR3 is 14 residues. Germline CDR1 KGHSH, CDR2 LQKENI. The CDR3 protein is CASSPPNSLETQYF. The CDR3 DNA follows: TGTGCCAGCTCACCACCGAACAGCCTAGAGACCCAGTACTTC.